The 15 T cell receptor beta chains in this list originate from one sample, sequenced in a study of control samples from healthy donors and cancer patients. The protocol was immunoSEQ multiplex PCR, while the TCRdb copy is restricted to in-frame clones and leaves out a portion. The sample has about 94,000 clones, about nine tenths seen once. What was sequenced was blood. Receptors originate from a woman younger than 35 in good health.

This clone was counted only a few times. The J gene is TRBJ1-3, the V gene TRBV7-2; D unclear. This CDR3 spans 12 amino acids. Germline CDR1 and CDR2: SGHTA and FQGNSA. V gave up 5 bases and J gave up 3 bases, with 5 bases separating them. The CDR3 protein is CASSLDGNTIYF. DNA for the CDR3: TGTGCCAGCAGCCTCGATGGAAACACCATATATTTT.

The chain employs TRBV7-3 and TRBJ1-1; 8 nucleotides match TRBD1. Trimming at V came to 5 bases and at J to 7 bases, leaving 6 bases not matched to a gene. The CDR3 spans 13 residues. Germline V gene lookup returns CDR1 SGHTA and CDR2 FQGTGA. The CDR3 DNA is TGTGCCAGCAGCAGAACAGGGGGTCGTGAAGCTTTCTTT. Its protein is CASSRTGGREAFF.

This chain links TRBV19 with TRBJ1-1; the D is unclear. Germline V gives CDR1 LNHDA, CDR2 SQIVND (reference sequence). This CDR3 region has 12 residues. Trimming cost V 1 base and J 8 bases, with 8 bases left between them. Here the CDR3 reads CASSIGTYEAFF. The DNA for the CDR3 is TGTGCCAGTAGTATAGGGACTTACGAAGCTTTCTTT.

V usage is TRBV2 and J usage is TRBJ1-2; 9 bases are a match to TRBD1. The length of the CDR3 is 14 residues. From germline, CDR1 is SNHLY and CDR2 FYNNEI. The J segment lost 4 bases and the V segment lost 4 bases, leaving 4 bases of the junction unmatched. The CDR3 is CASSGDRVAYGYTF. CDR3 DNA sequence: TGTGCCAGCAGTGGGGACAGGGTGGCCTATGGCTACACCTTC. Drawing the rest from reference TRBV2 and TRBJ1-2, the complete variable domain is EPEVTQTPSHQVTQMGQEVILRCVPISNHLYFYWYRQILGQKVEFLVSFYNNEISEKSEIFDDQFSVERPDGSNFTLKIRSTKLEDSAMYFCASSGDRVAYGYTFGSGTRLTVV.

The V call is TRBV9, the J call TRBJ2-1; 7 bases fit TRBD2. Germline CDR1 SGDLS, CDR2 YYNGEE. With V trimmed by 1 base and J by 6 bases, 7 bases remained unmatched. This CDR3 contains 15 residues. The CDR3 coding sequence is TGTGCCAGCAGCGTAAGGGCGGGGGAGGTCAATGAGCAGTTCTTC. Amino acid sequence: CASSVRAGEVNEQFF.

This chain links TRBV4-1 with TRBJ1-3; no clear D. V lost 4 bases and J lost 0, with 13 bases in between. Looked up from germline, CDR1 is MGHRA and CDR2 is YSYEKL. There are 16 residues in the CDR3. The chain's CDR3 is CASSLSTTSSGNTIYF. CDR3 in DNA: TGCGCCAGCAGCCTATCAACTACTAGCTCTGGAAACACCATATATTTT.

This rearrangement joins TRBV5-6 to TRBJ1-6; TRBD1 aligns across 9 bases. The CDR3 loop spans 15 amino acids. Unmatched junction bases numbered 6, after V lost 3 bases and J lost 8 bases. Germline V gene data show CDR1 as SGHDT and CDR2 as YYEEEE. This CDR3 reads CASSSNRGLDSPLHF. The CDR3 DNA sequence: TGTGCCAGCAGCTCGAACAGGGGGCTCGATTCACCCCTCCACTTT.

This chain connects TRBV27 to TRBJ2-5; D possibly corresponds to TRBD1 (6 bases). The V gene lost 4 bases and the J gene lost 3 bases, with 12 bases spanning the gap. CDR1 is MNHEY and CDR2 is SMNVEV in the germline V gene (reference sequence). The CDR3 is 14 residues long. The CDR3 is CASSSGQREETQYF. As DNA, the CDR3 is TGTGCCAGCAGTTCCGGACAGAGAGAAGAGACCCAGTACTTC.

This clone was seen just once. V usage is TRBV27 and J usage is TRBJ1-2; 8 nucleotides agree with TRBD1. CDR1 MNHEY and CDR2 SMNVEV come from the germline V gene (reference sequence). V was pared by 5 bases and J by 7 bases, with 9 bases of the junction left unmatched. The CDR3 is made up of 14 amino acids. CDR3 in amino acids: CASSIGQGARGYTF. The CDR3, as DNA: TGTGCCAGCAGTATCGGGCAGGGGGCGCGTGGCTACACCTTC.

The V call is TRBV7-3, the J call TRBJ2-7; D ambiguous. Germline CDR1 SGHTA, CDR2 FQGTGA. This CDR3 is built from 13 residues. The germline V and J ends were trimmed by 0 bases and 0 bases, with 3 bases remaining between them. CDR3 bases: TGTGCCAGCAGCTTAACTAGCTCCTACGAGCAGTACTTC. Protein product: CASSLTSSYEQYF.

This chain uses TRBV28 with TRBJ1-4; D may be TRBD1 (5 bases). Germline CDR1 reads MDHEN; CDR2 reads SYDVKM. CDR3 length equals 12 residues. With 6 bases removed from V and 11 bases from J, the gap between germline ends came to 13 bases. CDR3 residues: CASRITGGKLFF. CDR3 nucleotide sequence: TGTGCCAGCAGGATAACGGGGGGGAAACTGTTTTTT.

The V call is TRBV12-3 or TRBV12-4, the J call TRBJ1-5, with a tentative D call TRBD1 (5 bases). Trimming cost V 6 bases and J 7 bases, with 13 bases left between them. The CDR3 runs 13 residues. CDR3 coding DNA: TGTGCCAGCAGCTCCATCCAGGGCCAGCCCCAGCATTTT. Translated, it gives CASSSIQGQPQHF.

The chain has TRBV5-5 and TRBJ2-1; TRBD1 is a possible D gene (6 bases). Germline-derived CDR1 and CDR2 are SGHKS and YYEKEE (reference sequence). CDR3 length: 14 amino acids. Trimming stripped 0 bases from V and 3 bases from J, with 7 bases between. The CDR3 is CASSLEGDYNEQFF. In nucleotides, the CDR3 is TGTGCCAGCAGCTTGGAGGGGGACTACAATGAGCAGTTCTTC.

The genes are TRBV27 and TRBJ2-7; a weak D match, TRBD1 (6 bases). Trimming shortened V by 5 bases and J by 2 bases, and 10 bases separated the two germline ends. CDR3 size: 13 residues. CDR1 MNHEY and CDR2 SMNVEV come from the germline V gene (reference sequence). DNA of the CDR3: TGTGCCAGCAGTCTAGGACAGACCTACGAGCAGTACTTC. It codes for CASSLGQTYEQYF.

V and J are TRBV12-5 and TRBJ2-3, with D possibly being TRBD1 or TRBD2 (6 bases each). This CDR3 spans 15 amino acids. The V gene lost 5 bases and the J gene lost 0 bases, with 12 bases spanning the gap. The germline V gene encodes CDR1 LGHNT and CDR2 FRNRAP. Here the CDR3 DNA reads TGTGCTAGTGGTGGGGGGCGGAGAAGCACAGATACGCAGTATTTT. As protein: CASGGGRRSTDTQYF. Using reference TRBV12-5 and TRBJ2-3 for the parts outside the CDR3, the full variable domain is DARVTQTPRHKVTEMGQEVTMRCQPILGHNTVFWYRQTMMQGLELLAYFRNRAPLDDSGMPKDRFSAEMPDATLATLKIQPSEPRDSAVYFCASGGGRRSTDTQYFGPGTRLTVL.